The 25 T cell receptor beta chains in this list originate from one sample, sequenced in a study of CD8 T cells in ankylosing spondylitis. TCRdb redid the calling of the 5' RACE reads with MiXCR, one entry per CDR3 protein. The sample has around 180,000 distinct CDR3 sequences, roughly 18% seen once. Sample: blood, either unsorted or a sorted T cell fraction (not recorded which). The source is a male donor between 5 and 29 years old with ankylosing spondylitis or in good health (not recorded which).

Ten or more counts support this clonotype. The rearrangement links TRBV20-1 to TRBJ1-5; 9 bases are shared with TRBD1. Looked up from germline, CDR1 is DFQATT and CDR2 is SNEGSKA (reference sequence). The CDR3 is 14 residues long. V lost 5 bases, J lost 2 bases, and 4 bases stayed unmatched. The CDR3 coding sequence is TGCAGTGCTCGGACAGGGGAGGGCAATCAGCCCCAGCATTTT. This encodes CSARTGEGNQPQHF.

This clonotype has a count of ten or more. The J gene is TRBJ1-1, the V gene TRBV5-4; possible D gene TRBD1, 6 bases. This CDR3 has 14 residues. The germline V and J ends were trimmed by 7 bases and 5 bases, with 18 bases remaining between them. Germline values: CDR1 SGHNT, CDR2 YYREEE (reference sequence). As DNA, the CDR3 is TGTGCCAGCGGACTTGGGGGGGCAAAGACTGAAGCTTTCTTT. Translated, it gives CASGLGGAKTEAFF.

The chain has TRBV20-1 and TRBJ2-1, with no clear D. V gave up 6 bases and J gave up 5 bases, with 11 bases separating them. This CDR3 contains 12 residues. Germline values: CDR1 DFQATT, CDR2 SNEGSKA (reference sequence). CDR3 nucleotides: TGCAGTGCCAGACCCGGCCACAATGAGCAGTTCTTC. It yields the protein CSARPGHNEQFF.

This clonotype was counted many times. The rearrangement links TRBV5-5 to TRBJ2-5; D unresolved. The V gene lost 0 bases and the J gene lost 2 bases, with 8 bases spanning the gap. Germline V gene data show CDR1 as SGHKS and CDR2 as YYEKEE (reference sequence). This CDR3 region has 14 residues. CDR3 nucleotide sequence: TGTGCCAGCAGCTTGGCTGGTTCTCAAGAGACCCAGTACTTC. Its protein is CASSLAGSQETQYF.

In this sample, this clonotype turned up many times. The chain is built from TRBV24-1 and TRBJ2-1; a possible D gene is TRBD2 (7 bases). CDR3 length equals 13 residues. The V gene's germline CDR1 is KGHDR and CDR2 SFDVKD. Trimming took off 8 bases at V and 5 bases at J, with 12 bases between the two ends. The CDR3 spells CATTHGGHNEQFF. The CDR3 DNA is TGTGCCACCACCCACGGGGGGCACAATGAGCAGTTCTTC.

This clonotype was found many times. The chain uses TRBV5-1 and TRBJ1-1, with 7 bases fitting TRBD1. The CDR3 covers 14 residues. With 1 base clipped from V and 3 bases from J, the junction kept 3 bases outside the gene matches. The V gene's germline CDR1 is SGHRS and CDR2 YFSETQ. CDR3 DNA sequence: TGCGCCAGCAGCTTGCAGGGGGTCGACACTGAAGCTTTCTTT. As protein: CASSLQGVDTEAFF.

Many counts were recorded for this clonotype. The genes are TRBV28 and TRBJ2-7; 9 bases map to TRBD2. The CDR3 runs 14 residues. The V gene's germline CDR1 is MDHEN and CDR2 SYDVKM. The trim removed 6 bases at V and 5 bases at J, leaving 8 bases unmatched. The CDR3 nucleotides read TGTGCCAGCAGAAGAGGGCTAGCGGGACACGAGCAGTACTTC. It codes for CASRRGLAGHEQYF.

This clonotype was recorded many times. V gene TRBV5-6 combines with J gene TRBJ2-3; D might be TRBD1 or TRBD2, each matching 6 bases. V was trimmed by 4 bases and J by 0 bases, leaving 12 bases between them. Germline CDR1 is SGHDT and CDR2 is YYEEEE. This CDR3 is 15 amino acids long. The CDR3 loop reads CASSPVGGSTDTQYF. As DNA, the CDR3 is TGTGCCAGCAGCCCGGTAGGGGGGAGCACAGATACGCAGTATTTT.

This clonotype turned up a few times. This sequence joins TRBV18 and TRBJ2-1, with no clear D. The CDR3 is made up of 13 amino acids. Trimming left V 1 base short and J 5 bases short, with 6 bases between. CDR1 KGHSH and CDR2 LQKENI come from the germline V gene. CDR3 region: CASSPLEHNEQFF. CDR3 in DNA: TGTGCCAGCTCACCACTTGAGCACAATGAGCAGTTCTTC.

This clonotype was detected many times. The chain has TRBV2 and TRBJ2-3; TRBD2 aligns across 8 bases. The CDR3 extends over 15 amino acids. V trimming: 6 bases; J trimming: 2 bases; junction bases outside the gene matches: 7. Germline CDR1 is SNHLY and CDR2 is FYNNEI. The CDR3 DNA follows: TGTGCCAGCAGCCATAGCGGGGATCCCACAGATACGCAGTATTTT. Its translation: CASSHSGDPTDTQYF.

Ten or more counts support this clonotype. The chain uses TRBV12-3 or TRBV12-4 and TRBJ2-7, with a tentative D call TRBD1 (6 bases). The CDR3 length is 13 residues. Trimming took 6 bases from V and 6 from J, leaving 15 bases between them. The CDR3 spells CASSQVQGAEQYF. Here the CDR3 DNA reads TGTGCCAGCAGCCAAGTACAGGGAGCCGAGCAGTACTTC.

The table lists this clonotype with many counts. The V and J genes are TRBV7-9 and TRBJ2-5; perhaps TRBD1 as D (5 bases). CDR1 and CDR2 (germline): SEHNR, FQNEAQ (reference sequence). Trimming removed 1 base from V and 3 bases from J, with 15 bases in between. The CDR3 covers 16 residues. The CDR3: CASSLGTLDRKETQYF. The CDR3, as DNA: TGTGCCAGCAGCTTAGGCACCCTTGACAGAAAAGAGACCCAGTACTTC.

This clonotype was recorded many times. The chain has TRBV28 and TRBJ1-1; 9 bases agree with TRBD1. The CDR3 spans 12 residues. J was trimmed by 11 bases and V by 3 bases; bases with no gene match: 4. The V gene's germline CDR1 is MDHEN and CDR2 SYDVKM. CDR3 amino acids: CASSFTGGEAFF. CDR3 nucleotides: TGTGCCAGCAGTTTTACAGGGGGCGAGGCTTTCTTT.

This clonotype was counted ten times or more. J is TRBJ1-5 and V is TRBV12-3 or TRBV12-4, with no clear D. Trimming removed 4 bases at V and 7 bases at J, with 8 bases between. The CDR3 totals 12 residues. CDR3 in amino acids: CASSSPSQPQHF. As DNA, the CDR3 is TGTGCCAGCAGTTCCCCGTCGCAGCCCCAGCATTTT.

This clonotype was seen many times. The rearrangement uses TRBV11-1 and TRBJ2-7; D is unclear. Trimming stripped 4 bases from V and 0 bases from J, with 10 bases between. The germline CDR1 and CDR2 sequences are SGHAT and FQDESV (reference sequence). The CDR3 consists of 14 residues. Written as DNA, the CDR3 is TGTGCCAGCAGCTCCACCAAGGGCTCCTACGAGCAGTACTTC. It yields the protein CASSSTKGSYEQYF.

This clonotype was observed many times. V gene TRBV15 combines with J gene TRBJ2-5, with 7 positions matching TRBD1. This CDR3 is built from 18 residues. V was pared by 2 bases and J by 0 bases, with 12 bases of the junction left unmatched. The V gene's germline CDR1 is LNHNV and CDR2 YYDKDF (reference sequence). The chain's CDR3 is CATSRLGLGQLYQETQYF. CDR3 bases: TGTGCCACCAGCAGACTCGGCCTGGGACAGCTGTACCAAGAGACCCAGTACTTC.

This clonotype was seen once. DNA for the CDR3: TGTGCCGTTCTGGTGGCCAGAGGGCTCGAGCAGTACGTC. Translation gives CAVLVARGLEQYV. This sequence joins TRBV21-1 and TRBJ2-7; the D call of TRBD2 is as the table states it, not checked on the DNA. TRBV21-1 is a pseudogene locus. The CDR3 contains 13 residues.

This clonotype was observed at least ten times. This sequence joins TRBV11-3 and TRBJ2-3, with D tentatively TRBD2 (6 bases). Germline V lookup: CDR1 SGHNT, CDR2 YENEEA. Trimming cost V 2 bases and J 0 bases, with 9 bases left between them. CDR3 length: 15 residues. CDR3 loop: CASSLRLASTDTQYF. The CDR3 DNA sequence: TGTGCCAGCAGCTTACGGCTAGCGAGCACAGATACGCAGTATTTT.

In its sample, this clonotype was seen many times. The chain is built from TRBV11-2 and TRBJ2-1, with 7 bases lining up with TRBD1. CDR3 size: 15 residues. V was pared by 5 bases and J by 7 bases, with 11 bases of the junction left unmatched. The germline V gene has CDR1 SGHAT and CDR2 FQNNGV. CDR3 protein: CASSLRAQGDNEQFF. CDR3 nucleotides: TGTGCCAGCAGCCTAAGGGCGCAGGGGGATAATGAGCAGTTCTTC.

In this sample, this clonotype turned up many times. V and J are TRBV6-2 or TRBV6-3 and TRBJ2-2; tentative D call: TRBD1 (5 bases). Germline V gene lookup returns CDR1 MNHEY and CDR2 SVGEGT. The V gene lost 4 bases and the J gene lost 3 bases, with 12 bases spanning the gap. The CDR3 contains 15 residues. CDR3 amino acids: CASSLSRADTGELFF. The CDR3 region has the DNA TGTGCCAGCAGTTTAAGCAGGGCGGACACCGGGGAGCTGTTTTTT.

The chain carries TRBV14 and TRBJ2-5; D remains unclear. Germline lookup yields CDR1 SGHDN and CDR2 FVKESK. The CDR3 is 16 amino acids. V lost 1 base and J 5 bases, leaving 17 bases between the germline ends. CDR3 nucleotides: TGTGCCAGCAGCCAAGTTCCAGCCCTCCGCCCGGAGACCCAGTACTTC. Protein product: CASSQVPALRPETQYF.

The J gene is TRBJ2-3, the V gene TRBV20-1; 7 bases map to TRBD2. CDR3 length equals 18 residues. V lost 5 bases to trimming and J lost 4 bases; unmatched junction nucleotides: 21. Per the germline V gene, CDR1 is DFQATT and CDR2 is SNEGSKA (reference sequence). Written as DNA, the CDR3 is TGCAGTGCTGCCCCCGTTGCGGGAGCTCGCGCGTTCTCAGATACGCAGTATTTT. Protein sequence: CSAAPVAGARAFSDTQYF.

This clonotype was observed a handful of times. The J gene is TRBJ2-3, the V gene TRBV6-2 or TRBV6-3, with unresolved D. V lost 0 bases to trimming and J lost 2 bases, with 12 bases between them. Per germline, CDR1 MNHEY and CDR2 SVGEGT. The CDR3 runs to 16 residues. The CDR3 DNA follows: TGTGCCAGCAGTTACTCGAAGACCGAAAACACAGATACGCAGTATTTT. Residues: CASSYSKTENTDTQYF.

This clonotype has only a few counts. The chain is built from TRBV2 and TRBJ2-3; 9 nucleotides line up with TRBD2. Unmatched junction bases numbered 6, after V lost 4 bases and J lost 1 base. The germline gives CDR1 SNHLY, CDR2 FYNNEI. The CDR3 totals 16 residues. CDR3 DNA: TGTGCCAGCAGTGGTCGGACTAGCGACCGCACAGATACGCAGTATTTT. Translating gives CASSGRTSDRTDTQYF. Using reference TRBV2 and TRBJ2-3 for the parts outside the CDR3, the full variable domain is EPEVTQTPSHQVTQMGQEVILRCVPISNHLYFYWYRQILGQKVEFLVSFYNNEISEKSEIFDDQFSVERPDGSNFTLKIRSTKLEDSAMYFCASSGRTSDRTDTQYFGPGTRLTVL.

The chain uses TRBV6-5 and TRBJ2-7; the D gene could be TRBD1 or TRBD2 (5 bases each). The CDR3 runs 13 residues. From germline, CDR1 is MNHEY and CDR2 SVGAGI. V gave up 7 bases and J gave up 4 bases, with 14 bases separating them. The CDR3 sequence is CASTGTGTYEQYF. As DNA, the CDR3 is TGTGCCAGCACCGGGACCGGAACGTACGAGCAGTACTTC.